Only a few counts were recorded for the clone carrying this T cell receptor beta chain. Its antigen is not known. TCRdb re-called the RT-PCR reads with MiXCR, one entry per CDR3 protein. The profile shows about 190,000 distinct CDR3 sequences, around 14% of them singletons. The data are from a study of response to subunit inactivated influenza vaccine. Points from the study as a whole: After each seasonal influenza vaccination, few new T cells are recruited, the authors suggested.

The CDR3 is 16 amino acids. V lost 0 bases and J lost 4, with 16 bases in between. Germline V gene data show CDR1 as SGDLS and CDR2 as YYNGEE. This TCR was sampled from a man between 45 and 60 years old who received an inactivated influenza vaccine. This chain uses TRBV9 with TRBJ1-2; a weak D match, TRBD1 (5 bases). Specimen: CD8+ T cells sorted from PBMCs, collected 5 to 6 days after vaccination. CDR3 sequence: CASSVEGLGHGYGYTF. The CDR3 DNA reads TGTGCCAGCAGCGTAGAGGGGCTAGGACATGGCTATGGCTACACCTTC.